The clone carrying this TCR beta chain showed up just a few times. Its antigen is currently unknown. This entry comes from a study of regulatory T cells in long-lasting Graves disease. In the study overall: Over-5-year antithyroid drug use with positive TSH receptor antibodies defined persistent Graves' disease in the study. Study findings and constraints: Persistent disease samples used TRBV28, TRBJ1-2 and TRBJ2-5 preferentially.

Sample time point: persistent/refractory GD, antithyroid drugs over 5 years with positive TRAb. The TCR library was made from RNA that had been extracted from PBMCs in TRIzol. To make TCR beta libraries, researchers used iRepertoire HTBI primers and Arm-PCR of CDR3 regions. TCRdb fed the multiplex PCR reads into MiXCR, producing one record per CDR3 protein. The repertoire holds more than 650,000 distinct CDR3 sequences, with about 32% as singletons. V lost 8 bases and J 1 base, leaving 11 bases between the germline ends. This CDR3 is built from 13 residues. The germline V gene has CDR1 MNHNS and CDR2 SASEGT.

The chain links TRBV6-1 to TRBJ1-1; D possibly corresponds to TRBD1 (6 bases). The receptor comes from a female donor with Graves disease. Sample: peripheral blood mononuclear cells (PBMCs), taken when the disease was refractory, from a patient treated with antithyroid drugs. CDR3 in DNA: TGTGCCAGCGGGAACAGGGCGAACACTGAAGCTTTCTTT. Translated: CASGNRANTEAFF.